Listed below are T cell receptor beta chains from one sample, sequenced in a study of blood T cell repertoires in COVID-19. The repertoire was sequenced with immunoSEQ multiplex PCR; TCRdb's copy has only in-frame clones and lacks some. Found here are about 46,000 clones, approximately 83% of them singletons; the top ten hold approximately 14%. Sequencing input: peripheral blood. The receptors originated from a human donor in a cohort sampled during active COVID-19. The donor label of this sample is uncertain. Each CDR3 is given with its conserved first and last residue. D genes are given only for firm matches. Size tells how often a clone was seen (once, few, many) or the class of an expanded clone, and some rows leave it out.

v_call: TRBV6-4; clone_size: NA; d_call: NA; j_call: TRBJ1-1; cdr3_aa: CASSPRGGDTEAFF; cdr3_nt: TGTGCCAGCAGTCCTCGGGGGGGGGATACTGAAGCTTTCTTT
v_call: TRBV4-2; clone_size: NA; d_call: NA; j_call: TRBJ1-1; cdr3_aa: CASSRSPVAGRLTF; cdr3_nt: TGTGCCAGCAGCCGATCACCCGTGGCAGGCCGATTAACTTTT
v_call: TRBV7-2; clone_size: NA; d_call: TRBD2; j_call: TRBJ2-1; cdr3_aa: CASSLLLGGGGGNEQFF; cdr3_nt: TGTGCCAGCAGCCTCCTTCTGGGGGGGGGTGGGGGGAATGAGCAGTTCTTC
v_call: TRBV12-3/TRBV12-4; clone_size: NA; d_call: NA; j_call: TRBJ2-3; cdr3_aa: CASSRGGKDTQYF; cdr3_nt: TGTGCCAGCAGTAGGGGGGGAAAGGATACGCAGTATTTT
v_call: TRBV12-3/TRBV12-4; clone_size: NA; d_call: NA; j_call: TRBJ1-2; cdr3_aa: CASSLGAGHGYTF; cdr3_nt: TGTGCCAGCAGTTTAGGTGCGGGTCATGGCTACACCTTC
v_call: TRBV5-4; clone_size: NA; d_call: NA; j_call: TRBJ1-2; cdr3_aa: CASSFGEAYGYTF; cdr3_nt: TGTGCCAGCAGCTTCGGGGAAGCCTATGGCTACACCTTC
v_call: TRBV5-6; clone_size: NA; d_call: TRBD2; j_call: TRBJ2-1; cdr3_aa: CASSLVGGNEQFF; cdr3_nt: TGTGCCAGCAGCTTGGTGGGGGGGAATGAGCAGTTCTTC
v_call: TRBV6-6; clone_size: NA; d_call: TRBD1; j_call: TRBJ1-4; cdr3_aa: CASSYGQGREKLFF; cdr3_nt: TGTGCCAGCAGTTATGGACAGGGTCGCGAAAAACTGTTTTTT
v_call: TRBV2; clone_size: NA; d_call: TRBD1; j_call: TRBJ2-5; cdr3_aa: CASRAGQGIQETQYF; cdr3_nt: TGTGCCAGCAGGGCCGGACAGGGGATCCAAGAGACCCAGTACTTC
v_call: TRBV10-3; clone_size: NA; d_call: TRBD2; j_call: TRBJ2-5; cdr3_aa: CAIKGLEEETQYF; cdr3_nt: TGTGCCATCAAGGGACTAGAAGAAGAGACCCAGTACTTC
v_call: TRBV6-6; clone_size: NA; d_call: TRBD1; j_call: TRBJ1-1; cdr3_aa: CASRPTRGQNTEAFF; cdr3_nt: TGTGCCAGCAGACCCACCAGGGGGCAGAACACTGAAGCTTTCTTT
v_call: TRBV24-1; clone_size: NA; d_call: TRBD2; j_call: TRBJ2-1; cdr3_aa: CATSDSGLAGGRKNQQFF; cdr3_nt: TGTGCCACCAGTGATTCCGGACTAGCGGGGGGGCGGAAAAACCAGCAGTTCTTC
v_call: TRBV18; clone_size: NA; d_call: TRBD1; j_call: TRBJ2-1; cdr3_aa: CASSPRDRSYNEQFF; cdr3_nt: TGTGCCAGCTCACCCCGGGACAGGAGCTACAATGAGCAGTTCTTC
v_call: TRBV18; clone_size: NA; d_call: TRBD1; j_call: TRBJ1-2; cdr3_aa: CASSPTGQGRGYTF; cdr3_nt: TGTGCCAGCTCACCTACGGGACAGGGCAGAGGCTACACCTTC
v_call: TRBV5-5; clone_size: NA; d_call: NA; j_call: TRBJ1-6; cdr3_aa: CASSLAGVLTYNSPLHF; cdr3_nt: TGTGCCAGCAGCTTGGCCGGGGTACTAACCTATAATTCACCCCTCCACTTT
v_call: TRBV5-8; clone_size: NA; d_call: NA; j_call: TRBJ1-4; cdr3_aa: CASSQGTYATNEKLFF; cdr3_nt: TGTGCCAGCAGCCAAGGGACTTATGCAACTAATGAAAAACTGTTTTTT
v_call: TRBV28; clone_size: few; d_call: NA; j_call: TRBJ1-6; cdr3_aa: CASTPGGDYNSPLHF; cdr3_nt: TGTGCCAGCACCCCCGGGGGGGACTATAATTCACCCCTCCACTTT
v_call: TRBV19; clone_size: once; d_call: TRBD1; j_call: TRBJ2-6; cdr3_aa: CASSDRGGPSGANVLTF; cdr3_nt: TGTGCCAGTAGCGACAGGGGGGGCCCTTCTGGGGCCAACGTCCTGACTTTC
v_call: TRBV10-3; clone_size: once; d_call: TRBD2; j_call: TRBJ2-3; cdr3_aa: CATRTSGDADTQYF; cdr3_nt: TGTGCCACCCGGACTAGCGGGGATGCAGATACGCAGTATTTT
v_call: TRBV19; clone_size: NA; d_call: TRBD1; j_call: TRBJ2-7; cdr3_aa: CASSGTASYEQYF; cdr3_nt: TGTGCCAGTAGTGGGACAGCGTCCTACGAGCAGTACTTC
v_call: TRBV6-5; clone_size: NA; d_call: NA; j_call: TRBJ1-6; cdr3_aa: CASSLQTVNSPLHF; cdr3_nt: TGTGCCAGCAGTTTACAGACAGTCAATTCACCCCTCCACTTT
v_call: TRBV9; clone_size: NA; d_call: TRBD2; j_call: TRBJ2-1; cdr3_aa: CASSGGLVNNEQFF; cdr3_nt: TGTGCCAGCAGCGGGGGACTAGTTAACAATGAGCAGTTCTTC
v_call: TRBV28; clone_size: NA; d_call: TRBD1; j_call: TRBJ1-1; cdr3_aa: CASSGEQGAAGGEAFF; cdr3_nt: TGTGCCAGCAGTGGAGAACAGGGGGCTGCGGGGGGTGAAGCTTTCTTT
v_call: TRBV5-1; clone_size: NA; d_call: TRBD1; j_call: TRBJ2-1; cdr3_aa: CASSQGTAYNEQFF; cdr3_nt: TGCGCCAGCAGCCAAGGGACAGCCTACAATGAGCAGTTCTTC
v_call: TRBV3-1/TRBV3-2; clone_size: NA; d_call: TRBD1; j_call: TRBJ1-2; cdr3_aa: CASSRVGQGSLNYGYTF; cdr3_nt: TGTGCCAGCAGTCGGGTGGGACAGGGGTCCTTAAACTATGGCTACACCTTC
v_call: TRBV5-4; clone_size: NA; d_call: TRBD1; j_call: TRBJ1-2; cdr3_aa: CASSTDRDTYGYTF; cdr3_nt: TGTGCCAGCAGCACAGACAGGGATACCTATGGCTACACCTTC
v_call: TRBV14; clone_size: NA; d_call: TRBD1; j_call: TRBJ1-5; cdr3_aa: CASSQVRDRSRNNQPQHF; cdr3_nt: TGTGCCAGCAGCCAAGTTCGGGACAGGTCGAGGAACAATCAGCCCCAGCATTTT
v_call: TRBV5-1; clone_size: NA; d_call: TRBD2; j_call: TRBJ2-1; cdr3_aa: CASSQSRAGDSGNEQFF; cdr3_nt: TGCGCCAGCAGCCAATCACGAGCGGGGGACTCTGGTAATGAGCAGTTCTTC
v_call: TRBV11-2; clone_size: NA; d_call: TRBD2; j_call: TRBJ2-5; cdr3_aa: CASSLVAGGGETQYF; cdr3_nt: TGTGCCAGCAGCTTAGTAGCGGGGGGGGGAGAGACCCAGTACTTC
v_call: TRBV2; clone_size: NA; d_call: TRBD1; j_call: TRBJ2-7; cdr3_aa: CASGGDRAYEQYF; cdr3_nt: TGTGCCAGCGGGGGTGACAGGGCCTACGAGCAGTACTTC
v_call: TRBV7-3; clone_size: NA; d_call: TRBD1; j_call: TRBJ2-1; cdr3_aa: CASSSGTGRNEQFF; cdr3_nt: TGTGCCAGCAGCTCCGGGACAGGGCGTAATGAGCAGTTCTTC
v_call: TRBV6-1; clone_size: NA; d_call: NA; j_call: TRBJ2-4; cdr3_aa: CASSEDSSGVVSAKNIQYF; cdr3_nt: TGTGCCAGCAGTGAAGACAGTTCCGGGGTAGTGTCAGCCAAAAACATTCAGTACTTC
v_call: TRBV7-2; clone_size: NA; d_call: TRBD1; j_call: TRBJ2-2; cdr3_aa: CASSIQGDTGELFF; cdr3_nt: TGTGCCAGCAGCATCCAGGGGGACACCGGGGAGCTGTTTTTT
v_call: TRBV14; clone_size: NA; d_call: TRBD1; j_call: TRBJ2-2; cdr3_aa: CASSRGTGVNTGELFF; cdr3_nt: TGTGCCAGCAGCCGCGGGACAGGGGTGAACACCGGGGAGCTGTTTTTT
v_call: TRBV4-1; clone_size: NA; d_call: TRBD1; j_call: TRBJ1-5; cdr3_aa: CASSQDEGADQPQHF; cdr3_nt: TGCGCCAGCAGCCAAGATGAGGGGGCGGATCAGCCCCAGCATTTT
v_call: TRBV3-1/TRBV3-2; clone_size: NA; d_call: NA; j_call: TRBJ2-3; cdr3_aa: CASSQTLTQYF; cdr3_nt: TGTGCCAGCAGCCAGACATTGACGCAGTATTTT
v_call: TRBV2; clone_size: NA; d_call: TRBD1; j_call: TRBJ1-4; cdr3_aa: CASSNRDRGEKLFF; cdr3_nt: TGTGCCAGCAGCAACCGGGACAGAGGAGAAAAACTGTTTTTT
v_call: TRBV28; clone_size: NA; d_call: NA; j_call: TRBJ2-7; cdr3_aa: CASSLGRGVRANF; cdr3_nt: TGTGCCAGCTCCCTAGGGAGAGGCGTCCGGGCTAACTTC
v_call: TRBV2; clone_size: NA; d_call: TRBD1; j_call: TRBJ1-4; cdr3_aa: CASSADREYEKLFF; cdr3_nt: TGTGCCAGCAGTGCGGACAGGGAGTATGAAAAACTGTTTTTT
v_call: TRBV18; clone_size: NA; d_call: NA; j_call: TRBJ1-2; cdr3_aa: CASSPAVTNYGYTF; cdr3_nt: TGTGCCAGCTCACCTGCAGTGACTAACTATGGCTACACCTTC
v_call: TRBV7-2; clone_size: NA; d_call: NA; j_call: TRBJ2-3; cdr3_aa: CASSLRELAIADTQYF; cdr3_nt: TGTGCCAGCAGCTTAAGGGAGCTAGCGATTGCCGATACGCAGTATTTT
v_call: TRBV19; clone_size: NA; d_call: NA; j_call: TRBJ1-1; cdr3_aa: CASSIDRVTEAFF; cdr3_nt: TGTGCCAGTAGTATAGACAGGGTCACTGAAGCTTTCTTT
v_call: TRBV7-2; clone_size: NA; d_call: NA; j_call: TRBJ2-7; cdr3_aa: CASSSGRREQYF; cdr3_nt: TGTGCCAGCAGCTCAGGTCGTCGGGAGCAGTACTTC
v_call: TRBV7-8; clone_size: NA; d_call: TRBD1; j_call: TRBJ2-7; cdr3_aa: CASSPAGTGVNEQYF; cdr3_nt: TGTGCCAGCAGCCCTGCCGGGACAGGGGTCAACGAGCAGTACTTC
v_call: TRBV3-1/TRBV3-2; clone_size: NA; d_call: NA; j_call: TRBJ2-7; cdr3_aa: CASSPARGRPVYEQYF; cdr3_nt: TGTGCCAGCAGCCCGGCTCGGGGTAGACCGGTTTACGAGCAGTACTTC